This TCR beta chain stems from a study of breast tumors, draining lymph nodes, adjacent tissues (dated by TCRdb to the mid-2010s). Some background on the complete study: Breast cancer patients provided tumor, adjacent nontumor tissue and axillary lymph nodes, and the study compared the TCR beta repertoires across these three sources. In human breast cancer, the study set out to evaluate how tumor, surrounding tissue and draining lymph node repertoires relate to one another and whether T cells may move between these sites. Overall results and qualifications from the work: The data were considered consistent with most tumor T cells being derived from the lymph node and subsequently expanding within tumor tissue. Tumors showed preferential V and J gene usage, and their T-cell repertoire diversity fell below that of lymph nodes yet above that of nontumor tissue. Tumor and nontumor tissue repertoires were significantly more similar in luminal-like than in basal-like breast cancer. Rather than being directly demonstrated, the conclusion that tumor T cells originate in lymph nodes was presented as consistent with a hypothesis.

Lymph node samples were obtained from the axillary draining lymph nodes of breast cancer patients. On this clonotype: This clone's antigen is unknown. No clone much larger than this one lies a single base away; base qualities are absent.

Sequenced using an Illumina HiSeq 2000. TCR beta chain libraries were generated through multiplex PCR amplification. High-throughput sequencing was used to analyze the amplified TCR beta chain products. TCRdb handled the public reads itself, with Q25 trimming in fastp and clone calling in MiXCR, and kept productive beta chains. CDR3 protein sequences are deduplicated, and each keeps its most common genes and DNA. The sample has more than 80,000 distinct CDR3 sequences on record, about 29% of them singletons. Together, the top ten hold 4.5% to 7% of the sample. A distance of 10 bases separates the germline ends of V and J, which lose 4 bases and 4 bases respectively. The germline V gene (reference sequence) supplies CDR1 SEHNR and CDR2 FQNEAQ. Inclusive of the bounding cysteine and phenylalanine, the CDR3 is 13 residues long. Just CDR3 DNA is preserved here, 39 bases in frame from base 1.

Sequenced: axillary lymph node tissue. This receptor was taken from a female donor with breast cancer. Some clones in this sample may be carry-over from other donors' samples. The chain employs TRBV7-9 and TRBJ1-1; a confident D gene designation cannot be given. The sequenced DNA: TGTGCCAGCAGCTCCCCAGTTCCCACTGAAGCTTTCTTT. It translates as CASSSPVPTEAFF.